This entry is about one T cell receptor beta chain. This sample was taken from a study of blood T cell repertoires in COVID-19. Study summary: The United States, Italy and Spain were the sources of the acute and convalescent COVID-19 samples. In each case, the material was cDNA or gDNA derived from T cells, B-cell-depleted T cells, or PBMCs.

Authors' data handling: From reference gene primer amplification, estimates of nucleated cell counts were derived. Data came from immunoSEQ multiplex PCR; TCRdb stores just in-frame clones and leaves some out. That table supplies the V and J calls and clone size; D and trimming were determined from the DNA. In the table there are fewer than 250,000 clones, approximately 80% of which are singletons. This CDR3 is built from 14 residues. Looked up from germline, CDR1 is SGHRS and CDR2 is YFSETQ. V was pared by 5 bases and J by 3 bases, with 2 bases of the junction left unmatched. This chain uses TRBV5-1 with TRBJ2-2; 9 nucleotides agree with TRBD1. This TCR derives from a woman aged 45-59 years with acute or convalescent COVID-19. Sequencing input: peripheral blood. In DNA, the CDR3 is TGCGCCAGCAGTGACAGGGGGGACACCGGGGAGCTGTTTTTT. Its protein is CASSDRGDTGELFF.